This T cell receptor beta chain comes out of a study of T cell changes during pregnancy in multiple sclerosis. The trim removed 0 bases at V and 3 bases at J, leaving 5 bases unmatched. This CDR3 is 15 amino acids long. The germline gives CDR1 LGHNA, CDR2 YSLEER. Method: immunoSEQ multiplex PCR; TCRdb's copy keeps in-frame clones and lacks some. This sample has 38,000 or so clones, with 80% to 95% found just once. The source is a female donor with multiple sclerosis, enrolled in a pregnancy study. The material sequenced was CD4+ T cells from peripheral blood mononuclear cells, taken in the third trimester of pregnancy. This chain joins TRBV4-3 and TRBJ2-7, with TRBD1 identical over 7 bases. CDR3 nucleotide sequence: TGCGCCAGCAGCCAAGATCCTGACAGGGTCTACGAGCAGTACTTC. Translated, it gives CASSQDPDRVYEQYF.